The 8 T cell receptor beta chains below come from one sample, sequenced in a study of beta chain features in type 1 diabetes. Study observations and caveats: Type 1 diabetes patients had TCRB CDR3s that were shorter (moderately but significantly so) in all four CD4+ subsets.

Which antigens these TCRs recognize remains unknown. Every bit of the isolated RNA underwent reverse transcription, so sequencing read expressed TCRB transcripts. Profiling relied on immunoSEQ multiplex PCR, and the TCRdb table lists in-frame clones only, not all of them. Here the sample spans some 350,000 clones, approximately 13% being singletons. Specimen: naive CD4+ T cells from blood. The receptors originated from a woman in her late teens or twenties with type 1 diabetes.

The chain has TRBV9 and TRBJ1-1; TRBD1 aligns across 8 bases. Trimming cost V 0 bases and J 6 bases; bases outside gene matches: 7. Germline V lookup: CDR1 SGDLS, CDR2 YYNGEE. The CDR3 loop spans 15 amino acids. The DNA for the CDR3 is TGTGCCAGCAGCGTAGACGGACAGGGTAATGCTGAAGCTTTCTTT. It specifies CASSVDGQGNAEAFF.

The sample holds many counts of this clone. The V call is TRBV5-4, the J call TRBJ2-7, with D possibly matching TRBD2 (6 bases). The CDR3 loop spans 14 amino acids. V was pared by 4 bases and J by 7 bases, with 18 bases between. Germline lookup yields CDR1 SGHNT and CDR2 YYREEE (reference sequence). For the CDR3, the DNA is TGTGCCAGCAGCGATGCCGGGAGTCTATGGGAGCAGTACTTC. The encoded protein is CASSDAGSLWEQYF.

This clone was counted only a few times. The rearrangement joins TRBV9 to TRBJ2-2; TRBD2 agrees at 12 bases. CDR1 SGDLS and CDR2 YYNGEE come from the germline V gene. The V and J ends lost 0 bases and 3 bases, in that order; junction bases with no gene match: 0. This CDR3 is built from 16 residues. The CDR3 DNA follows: TGTGCCAGCAGCGTAGGGACTAGCGGGGACACCGGGGAGCTGTTTTTT. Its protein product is CASSVGTSGDTGELFF.

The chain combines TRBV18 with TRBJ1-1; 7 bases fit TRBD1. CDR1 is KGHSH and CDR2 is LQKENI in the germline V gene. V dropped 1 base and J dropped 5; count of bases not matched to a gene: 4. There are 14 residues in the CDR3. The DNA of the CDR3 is TGTGCCAGCTCACCACAAGGGGGCAGGACTGAAGCTTTCTTT. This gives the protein CASSPQGGRTEAFF.

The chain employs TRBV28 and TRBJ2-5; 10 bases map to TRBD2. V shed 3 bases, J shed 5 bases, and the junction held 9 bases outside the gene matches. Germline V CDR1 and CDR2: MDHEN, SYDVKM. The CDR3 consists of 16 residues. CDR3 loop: CASSFRVAGGGETQYF. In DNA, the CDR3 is TGTGCCAGCAGTTTTAGAGTAGCGGGAGGTGGGGAGACCCAGTACTTC.

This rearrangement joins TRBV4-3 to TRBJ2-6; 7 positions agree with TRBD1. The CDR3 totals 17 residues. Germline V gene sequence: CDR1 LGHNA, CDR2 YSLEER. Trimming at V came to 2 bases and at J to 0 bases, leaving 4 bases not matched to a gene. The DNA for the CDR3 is TGCGCCAGCAGCCAACCGGGACAGTCCTCTGGGGCCAACGTCCTGACTTTC. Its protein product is CASSQPGQSSGANVLTF.

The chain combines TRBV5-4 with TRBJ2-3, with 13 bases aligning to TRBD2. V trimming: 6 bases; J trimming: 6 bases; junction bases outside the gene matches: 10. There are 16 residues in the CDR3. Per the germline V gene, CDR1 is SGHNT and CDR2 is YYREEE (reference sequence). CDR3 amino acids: CASKLPGLAGMDTQYF. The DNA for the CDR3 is TGTGCCAGCAAACTACCGGGACTAGCGGGAATGGATACGCAGTATTTT.

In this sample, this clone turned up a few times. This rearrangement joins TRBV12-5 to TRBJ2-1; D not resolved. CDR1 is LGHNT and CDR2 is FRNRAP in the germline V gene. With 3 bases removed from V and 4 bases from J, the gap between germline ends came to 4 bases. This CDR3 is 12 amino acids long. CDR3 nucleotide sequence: TGTGCTAGTGGTTTTCCATACAATGAGCAGTTCTTC. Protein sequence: CASGFPYNEQFF.